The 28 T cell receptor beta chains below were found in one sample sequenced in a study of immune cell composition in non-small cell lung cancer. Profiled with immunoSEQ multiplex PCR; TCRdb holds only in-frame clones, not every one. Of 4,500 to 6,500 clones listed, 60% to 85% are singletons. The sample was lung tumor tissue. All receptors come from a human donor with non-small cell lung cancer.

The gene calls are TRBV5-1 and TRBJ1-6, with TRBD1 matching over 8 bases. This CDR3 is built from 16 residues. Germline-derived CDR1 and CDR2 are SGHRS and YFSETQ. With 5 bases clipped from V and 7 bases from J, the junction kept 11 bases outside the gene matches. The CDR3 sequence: CASSRRQGADNSPLHF. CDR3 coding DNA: TGCGCCAGCAGTCGGCGGCAGGGGGCGGACAATTCACCCCTCCACTTT.

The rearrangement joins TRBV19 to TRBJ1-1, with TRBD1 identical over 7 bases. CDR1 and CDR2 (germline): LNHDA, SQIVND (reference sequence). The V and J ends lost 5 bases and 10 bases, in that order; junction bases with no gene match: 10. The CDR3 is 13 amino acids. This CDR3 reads CASSPRQGMGAFF. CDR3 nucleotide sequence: TGTGCCAGTAGTCCCCGACAGGGAATGGGAGCTTTCTTT.

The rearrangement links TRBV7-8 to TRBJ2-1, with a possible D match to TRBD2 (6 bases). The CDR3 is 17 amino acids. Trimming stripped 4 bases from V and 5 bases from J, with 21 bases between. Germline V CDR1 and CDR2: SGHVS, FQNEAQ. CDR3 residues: CASSSLGTDPQNNEQFF. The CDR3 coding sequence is TGTGCCAGCAGCTCTTTGGGGACTGACCCGCAAAACAATGAGCAGTTCTTC.

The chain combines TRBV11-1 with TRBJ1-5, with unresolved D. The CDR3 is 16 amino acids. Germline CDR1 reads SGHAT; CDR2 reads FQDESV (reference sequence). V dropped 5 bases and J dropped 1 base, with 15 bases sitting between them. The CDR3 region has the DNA TGTGCCAGCAGCCGCGGCCGGTCGGGAAGCAATCAGCCCCAGCATTTT. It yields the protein CASSRGRSGSNQPQHF.

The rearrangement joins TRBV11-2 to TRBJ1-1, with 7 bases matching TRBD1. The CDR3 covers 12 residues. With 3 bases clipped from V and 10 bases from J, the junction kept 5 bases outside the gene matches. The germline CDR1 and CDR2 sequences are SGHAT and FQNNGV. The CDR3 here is CASSFRTGVAFF. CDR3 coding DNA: TGTGCCAGCAGCTTCCGGACAGGAGTAGCTTTCTTT.

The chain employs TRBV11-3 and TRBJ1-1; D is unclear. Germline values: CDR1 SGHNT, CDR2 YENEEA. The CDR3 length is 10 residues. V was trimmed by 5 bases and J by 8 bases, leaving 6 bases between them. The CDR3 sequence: CASSGREAFF. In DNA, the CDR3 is TGTGCCAGCAGCGGGCGAGAAGCTTTCTTT. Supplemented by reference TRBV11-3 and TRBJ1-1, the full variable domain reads EAGVVQSPRYKIIEKKQPVAFWCNPISGHNTLYWYLQNLGQGPELLIRYENEEAVDDSQLPKDRFSAERLKGVDSTLKIQPAELGDSAVYLCASSGREAFFGQGTRLTVV.

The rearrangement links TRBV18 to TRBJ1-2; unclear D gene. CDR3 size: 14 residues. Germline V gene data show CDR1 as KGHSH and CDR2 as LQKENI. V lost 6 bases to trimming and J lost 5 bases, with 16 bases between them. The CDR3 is CASSQGPRRYGYTF. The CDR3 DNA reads TGTGCCAGCTCCCAAGGACCTCGGAGGTATGGCTACACCTTC.

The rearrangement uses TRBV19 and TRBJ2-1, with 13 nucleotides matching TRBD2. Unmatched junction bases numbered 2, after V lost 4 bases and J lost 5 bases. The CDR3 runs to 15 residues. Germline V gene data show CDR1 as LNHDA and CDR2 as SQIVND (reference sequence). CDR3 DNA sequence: TGTGCCAGTAGTAGAGGGACTAGCGGGGACAATGAGCAGTTCTTC. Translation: CASSRGTSGDNEQFF.

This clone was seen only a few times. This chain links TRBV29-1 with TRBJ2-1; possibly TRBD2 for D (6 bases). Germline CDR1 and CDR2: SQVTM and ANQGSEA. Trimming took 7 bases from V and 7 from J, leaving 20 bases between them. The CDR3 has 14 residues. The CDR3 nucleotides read TGCAGCGCCTATAGTATGCACGGGGGTAATGAGCAGTTCTTC. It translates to CSAYSMHGGNEQFF.

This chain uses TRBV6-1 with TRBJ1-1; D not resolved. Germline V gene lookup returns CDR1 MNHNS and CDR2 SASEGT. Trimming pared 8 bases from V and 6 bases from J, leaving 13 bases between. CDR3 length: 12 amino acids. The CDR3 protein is CASRGGMAEAFF. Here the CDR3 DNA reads TGTGCCAGCCGGGGAGGTATGGCTGAAGCTTTCTTT.

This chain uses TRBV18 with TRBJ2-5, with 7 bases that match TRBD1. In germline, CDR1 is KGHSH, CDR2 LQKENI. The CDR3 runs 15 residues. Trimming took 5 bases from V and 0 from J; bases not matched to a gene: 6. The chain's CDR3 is CASSLRQGDQETQYF. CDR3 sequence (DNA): TGTGCCAGCTCATTACGACAGGGAGACCAAGAGACCCAGTACTTC. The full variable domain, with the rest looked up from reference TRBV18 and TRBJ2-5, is NAGVMQNPRHLVRRRGQEARLRCSPMKGHSHVYWYRQLPEEGLKFMVYLQKENIIDESGMPKERFSAEFPKEGPSILRIQQVVRGDSAAYFCASSLRQGDQETQYFGPGTRLLVL.

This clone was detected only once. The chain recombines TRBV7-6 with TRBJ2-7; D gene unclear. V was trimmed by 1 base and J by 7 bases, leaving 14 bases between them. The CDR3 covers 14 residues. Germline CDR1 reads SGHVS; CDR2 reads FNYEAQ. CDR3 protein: CASSLGAGLGEQYF. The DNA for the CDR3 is TGTGCCAGCAGCTTAGGGGCAGGCTTAGGAGAGCAGTACTTC.

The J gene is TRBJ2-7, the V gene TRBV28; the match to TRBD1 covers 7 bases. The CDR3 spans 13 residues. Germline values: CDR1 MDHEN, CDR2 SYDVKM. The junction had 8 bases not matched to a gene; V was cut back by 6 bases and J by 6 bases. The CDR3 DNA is TGTGCCAGCAGACCCAAGGGGGCGTCCGAGCAGTACTTC. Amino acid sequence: CASRPKGASEQYF.

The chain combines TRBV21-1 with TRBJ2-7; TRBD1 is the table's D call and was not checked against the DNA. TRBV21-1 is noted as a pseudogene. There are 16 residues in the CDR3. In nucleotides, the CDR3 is TGTGCCAGCAGCAAAGGCCGCAGGGGGAGCGCGGGCGAGCAGTACTTC. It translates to CASSKGRRGSAGEQYF.

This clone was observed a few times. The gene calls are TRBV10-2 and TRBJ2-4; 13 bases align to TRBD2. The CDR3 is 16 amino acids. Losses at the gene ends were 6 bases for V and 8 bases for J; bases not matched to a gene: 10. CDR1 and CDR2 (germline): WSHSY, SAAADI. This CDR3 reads CASSVLAGGALDIQYF. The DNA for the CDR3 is TGCGCCAGCAGCGTACTAGCGGGAGGGGCACTAGACATTCAGTACTTC.

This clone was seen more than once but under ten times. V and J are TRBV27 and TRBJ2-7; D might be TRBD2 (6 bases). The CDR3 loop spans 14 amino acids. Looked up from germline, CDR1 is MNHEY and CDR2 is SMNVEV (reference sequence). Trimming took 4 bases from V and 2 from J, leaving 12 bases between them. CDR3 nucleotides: TGTGCCAGCAGTTGGGACGGGAGAACCTACGAGCAGTACTTC. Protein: CASSWDGRTYEQYF.

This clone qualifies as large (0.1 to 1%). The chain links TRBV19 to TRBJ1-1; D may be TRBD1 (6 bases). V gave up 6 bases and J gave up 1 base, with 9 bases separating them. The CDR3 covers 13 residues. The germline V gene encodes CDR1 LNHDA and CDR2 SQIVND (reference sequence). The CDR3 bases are TGTGCCAGTAGCCAACAGGGGAACACTGAAGCTTTCTTT. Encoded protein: CASSQQGNTEAFF.

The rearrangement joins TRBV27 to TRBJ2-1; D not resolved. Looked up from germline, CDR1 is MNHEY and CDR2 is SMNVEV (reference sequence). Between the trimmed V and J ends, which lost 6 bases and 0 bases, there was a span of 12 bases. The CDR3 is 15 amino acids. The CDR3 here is CASRTVRSSYNEQFF. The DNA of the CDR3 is TGTGCCAGCAGAACAGTTCGTAGCTCCTACAATGAGCAGTTCTTC.

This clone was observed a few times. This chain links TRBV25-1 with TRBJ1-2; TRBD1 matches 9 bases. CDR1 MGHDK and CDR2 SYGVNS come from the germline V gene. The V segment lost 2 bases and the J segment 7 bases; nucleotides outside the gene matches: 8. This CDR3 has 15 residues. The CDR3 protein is CASSEAGTGTVGYTF. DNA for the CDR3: TGTGCCAGCAGTGAAGCCGGGACAGGGACGGTTGGCTACACCTTC.

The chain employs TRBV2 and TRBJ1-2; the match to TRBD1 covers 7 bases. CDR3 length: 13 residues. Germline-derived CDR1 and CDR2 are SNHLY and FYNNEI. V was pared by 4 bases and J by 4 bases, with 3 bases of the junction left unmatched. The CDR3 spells CASSGRDSYGYTF. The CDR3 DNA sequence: TGTGCCAGCAGTGGCCGGGACAGCTATGGCTACACCTTC.

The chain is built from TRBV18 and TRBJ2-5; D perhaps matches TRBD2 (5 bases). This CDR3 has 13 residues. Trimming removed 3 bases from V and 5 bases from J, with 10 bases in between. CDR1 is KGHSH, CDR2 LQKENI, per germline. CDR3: CASSPMSGETQYF. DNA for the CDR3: TGTGCCAGCTCACCCATGTCGGGGGAGACCCAGTACTTC. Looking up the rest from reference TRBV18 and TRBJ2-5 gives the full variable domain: NAGVMQNPRHLVRRRGQEARLRCSPMKGHSHVYWYRQLPEEGLKFMVYLQKENIIDESGMPKERFSAEFPKEGPSILRIQQVVRGDSAAYFCASSPMSGETQYFGPGTRLLVL.

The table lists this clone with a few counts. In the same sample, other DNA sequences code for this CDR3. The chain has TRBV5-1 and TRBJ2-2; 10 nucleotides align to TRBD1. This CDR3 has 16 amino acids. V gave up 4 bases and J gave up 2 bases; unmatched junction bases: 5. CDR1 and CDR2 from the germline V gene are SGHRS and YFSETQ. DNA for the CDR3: TGCGCCAGCAGCAGCGACAGGGGGCTAAACACCGGGGAGCTGTTTTTT. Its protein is CASSSDRGLNTGELFF.

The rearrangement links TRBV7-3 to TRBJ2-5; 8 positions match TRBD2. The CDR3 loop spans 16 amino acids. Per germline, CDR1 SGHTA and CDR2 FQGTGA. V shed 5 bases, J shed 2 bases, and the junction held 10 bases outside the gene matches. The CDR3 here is CASSPQAGVGQETQYF. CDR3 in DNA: TGTGCCAGCAGCCCTCAAGCGGGAGTGGGACAAGAGACCCAGTACTTC.

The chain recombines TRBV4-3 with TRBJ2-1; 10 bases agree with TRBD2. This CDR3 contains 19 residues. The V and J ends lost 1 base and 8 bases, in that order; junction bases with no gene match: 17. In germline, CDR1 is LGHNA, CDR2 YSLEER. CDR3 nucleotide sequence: TGCGCCAGCAGCCAAGCCCCCCGGGTTAGCGGGAGGTTGGTCCATGAGCAGTTCTTC. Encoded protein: CASSQAPRVSGRLVHEQFF.

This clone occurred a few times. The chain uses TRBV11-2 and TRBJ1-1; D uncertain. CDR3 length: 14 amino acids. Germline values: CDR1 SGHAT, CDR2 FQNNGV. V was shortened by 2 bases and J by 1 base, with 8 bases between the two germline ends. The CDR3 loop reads CASSLPTENTEAFF. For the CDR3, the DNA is TGTGCCAGCAGCTTACCTACAGAGAACACTGAAGCTTTCTTT.

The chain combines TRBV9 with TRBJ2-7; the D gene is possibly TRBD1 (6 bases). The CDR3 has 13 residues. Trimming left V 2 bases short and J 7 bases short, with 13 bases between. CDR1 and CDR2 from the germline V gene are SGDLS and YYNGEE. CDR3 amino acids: CASSVAGTREQYF. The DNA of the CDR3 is TGTGCCAGCAGCGTCGCCGGGACAAGGGAGCAGTACTTC.

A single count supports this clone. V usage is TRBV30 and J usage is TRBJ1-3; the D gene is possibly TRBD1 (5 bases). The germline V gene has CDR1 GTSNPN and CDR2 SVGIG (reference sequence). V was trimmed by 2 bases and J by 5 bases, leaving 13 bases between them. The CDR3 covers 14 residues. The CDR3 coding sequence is TGTGCCTGGAGTCCCTTCGGGGGAAGAAACACCATATATTTT. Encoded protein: CAWSPFGGRNTIYF.

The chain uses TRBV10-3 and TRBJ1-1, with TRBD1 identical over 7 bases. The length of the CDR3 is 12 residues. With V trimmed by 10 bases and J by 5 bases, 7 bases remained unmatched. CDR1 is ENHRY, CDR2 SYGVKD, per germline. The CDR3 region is CATRQGGTEAFF. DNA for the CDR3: TGTGCCACGAGACAGGGCGGAACTGAAGCTTTCTTT.